The entry below describes one TCR beta chain. Its antigen remains unidentified. The data stem from a study of CD8+ T cells in alopecia areata. Across the whole study: Tofacitinib ran for 6 to 18 months before 6 months off drug.

Study results and caveats: Tofacitinib produced a significant decrease in scalp clonality and in expanded CD8+ clones among the top 100.

The CDR3 has 14 amino acids. Germline CDR1 reads GTSNPN; CDR2 reads SVGIG (reference sequence). The V gene lost 1 base and the J gene lost 1 base, with 10 bases spanning the gap. In each case, RNA was isolated and then reverse transcribed into cDNA as the sequencing template. TCRdb's copy holds only in-frame clones and misses some; the assay was immunoSEQ multiplex PCR. Of about 210,000 clones listed, just over 65% were seen once; the top ten hold approximately 1.2%. Treatment reported: oral pan-JAK inhibitor, 5-10 mg twice daily. Peripheral blood samples and lesional scalp punch biopsies were obtained from alopecia areata patients.

The source material was CD4+ T cells sorted from blood, sampled between weeks 43 and 45, from a patient treated with tofacitinib. This receptor was obtained from a human donor with alopecia areata. The genes are TRBV30 and TRBJ2-5; D possibly corresponds to TRBD2 (6 bases). Here the CDR3 DNA reads TGTGCCTGGAGTGGTTCGGGACTCCAAGAGACCCAGTACTTC. Amino acid sequence: CAWSGSGLQETQYF.